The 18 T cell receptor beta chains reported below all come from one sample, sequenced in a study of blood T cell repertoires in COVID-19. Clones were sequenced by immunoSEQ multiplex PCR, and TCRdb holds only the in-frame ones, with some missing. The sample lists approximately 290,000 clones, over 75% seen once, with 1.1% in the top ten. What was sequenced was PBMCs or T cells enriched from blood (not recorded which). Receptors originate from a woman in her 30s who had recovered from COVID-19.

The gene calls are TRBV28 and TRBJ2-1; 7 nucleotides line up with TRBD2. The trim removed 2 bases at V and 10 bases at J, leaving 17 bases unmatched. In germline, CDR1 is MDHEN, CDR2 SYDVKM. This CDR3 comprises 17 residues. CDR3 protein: CASSLMTSLHYQWEQFF. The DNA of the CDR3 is TGTGCCAGCAGTTTAATGACTAGCTTGCACTACCAATGGGAGCAGTTCTTC.

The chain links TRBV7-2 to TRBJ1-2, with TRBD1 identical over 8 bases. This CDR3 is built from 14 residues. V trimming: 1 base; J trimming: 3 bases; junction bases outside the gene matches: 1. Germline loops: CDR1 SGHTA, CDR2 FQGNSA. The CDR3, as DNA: TGTGCCAGCAGCTTAGAGACAGGGGACTATGGCTACACCTTC. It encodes CASSLETGDYGYTF.

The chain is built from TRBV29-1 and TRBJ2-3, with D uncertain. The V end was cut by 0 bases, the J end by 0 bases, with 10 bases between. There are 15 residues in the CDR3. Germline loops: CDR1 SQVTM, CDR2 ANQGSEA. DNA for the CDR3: TGCAGCGTTGAAGATTCCAGTTCTAGCACAGATACGCAGTATTTT. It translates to CSVEDSSSSTDTQYF.

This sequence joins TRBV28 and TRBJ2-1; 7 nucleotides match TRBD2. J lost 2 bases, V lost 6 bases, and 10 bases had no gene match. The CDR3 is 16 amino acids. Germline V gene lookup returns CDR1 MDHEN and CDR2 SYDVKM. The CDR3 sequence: CASSHKAGRAYNEQFF. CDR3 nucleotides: TGTGCCAGCAGCCATAAAGCGGGAAGGGCCTACAATGAGCAGTTCTTC.

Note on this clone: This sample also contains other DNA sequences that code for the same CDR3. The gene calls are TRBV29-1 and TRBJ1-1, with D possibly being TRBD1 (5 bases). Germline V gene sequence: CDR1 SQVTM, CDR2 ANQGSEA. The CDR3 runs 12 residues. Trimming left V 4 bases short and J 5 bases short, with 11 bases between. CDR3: CSVVRGTTEAFF. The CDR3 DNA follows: TGCAGCGTTGTCCGCGGGACGACTGAAGCTTTCTTT.

CDR3 amino acids: CATSDLRSLAGGTDTQYF. The CDR3 region has the DNA TGTGCCACCAGTGATTTGAGGTCCTTAGCGGGGGGGACAGATACGCAGTATTTT. The chain uses TRBV24-1 and TRBJ2-3, with TRBD2 matching 11 bases. V gave up 0 bases and J gave up 3 bases; unmatched junction bases: 7. Germline lookup yields CDR1 KGHDR and CDR2 SFDVKD. The CDR3 contains 18 residues.

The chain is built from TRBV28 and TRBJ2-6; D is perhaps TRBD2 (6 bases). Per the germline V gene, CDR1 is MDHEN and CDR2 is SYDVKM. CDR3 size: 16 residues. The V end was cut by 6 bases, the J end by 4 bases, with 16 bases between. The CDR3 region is CASSSLGGSGANVLTF. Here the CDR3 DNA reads TGTGCCAGCAGCAGCCTGGGGGGATCCGGGGCCAACGTCCTGACTTTC.

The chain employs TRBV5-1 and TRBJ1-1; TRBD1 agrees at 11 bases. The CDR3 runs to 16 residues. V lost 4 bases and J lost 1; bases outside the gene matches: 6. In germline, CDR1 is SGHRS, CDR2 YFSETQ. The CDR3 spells CASSVGQGGENTEAFF. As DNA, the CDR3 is TGCGCCAGCAGCGTGGGACAGGGGGGTGAGAACACTGAAGCTTTCTTT.

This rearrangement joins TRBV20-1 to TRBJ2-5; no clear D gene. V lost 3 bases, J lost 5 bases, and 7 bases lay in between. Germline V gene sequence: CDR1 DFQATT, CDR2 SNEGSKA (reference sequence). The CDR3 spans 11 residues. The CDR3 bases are TGCAGTGCTAGTAATGCGGAGACCCAGTACTTC. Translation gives CSASNAETQYF.

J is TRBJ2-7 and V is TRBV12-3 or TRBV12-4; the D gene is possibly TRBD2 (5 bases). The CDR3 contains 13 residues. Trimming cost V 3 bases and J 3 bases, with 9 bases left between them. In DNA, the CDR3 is TGTGCCAGCAGTTTTGCTAGCCGCTACGAGCAGTACTTC. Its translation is CASSFASRYEQYF.

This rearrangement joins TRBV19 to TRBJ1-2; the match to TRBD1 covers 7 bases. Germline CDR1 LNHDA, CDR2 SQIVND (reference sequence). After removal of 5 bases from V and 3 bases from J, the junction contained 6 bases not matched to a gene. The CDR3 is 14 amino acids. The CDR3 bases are TGTGCCAGTAGTTCAACCGGGACAGACTATGGCTACACCTTC. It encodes CASSSTGTDYGYTF. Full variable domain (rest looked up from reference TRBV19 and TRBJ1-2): DGGITQSPKYLFRKEGQNVTLSCEQNLNHDAMYWYRQDPGQGLRLIYYSQIVNDFQKGDIAEGYSVSREKKESFPLTVTSAQKNPTAFYLCASSSTGTDYGYTFGSGTRLTVV.

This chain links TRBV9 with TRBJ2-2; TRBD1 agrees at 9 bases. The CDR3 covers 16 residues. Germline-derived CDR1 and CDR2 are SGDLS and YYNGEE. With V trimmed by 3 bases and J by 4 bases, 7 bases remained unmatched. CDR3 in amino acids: CASSGPGTGTTGELFF. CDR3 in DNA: TGTGCCAGCAGCGGACCCGGGACAGGGACCACCGGGGAGCTGTTTTTT.

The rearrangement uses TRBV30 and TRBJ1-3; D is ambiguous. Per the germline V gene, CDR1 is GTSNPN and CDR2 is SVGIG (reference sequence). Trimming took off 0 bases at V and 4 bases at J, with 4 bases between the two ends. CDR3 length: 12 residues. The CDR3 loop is CAWSVEGNTIYF. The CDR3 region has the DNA TGTGCCTGGAGTGTTGAGGGAAACACCATATATTTT.

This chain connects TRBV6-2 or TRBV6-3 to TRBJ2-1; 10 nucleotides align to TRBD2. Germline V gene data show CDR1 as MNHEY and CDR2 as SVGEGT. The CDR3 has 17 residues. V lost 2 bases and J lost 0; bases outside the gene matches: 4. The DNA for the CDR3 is TGTGCCAGCAGTTACGAACTAGCGGGGCCCTCCTACAATGAGCAGTTCTTC. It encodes CASSYELAGPSYNEQFF.

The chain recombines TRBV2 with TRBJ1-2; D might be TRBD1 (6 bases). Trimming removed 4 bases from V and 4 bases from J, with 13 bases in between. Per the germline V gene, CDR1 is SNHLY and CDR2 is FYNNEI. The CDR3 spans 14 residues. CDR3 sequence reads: CASSGGGQRYGYTF. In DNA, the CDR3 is TGTGCCAGCAGTGGTGGGGGCCAACGCTATGGCTACACCTTC.

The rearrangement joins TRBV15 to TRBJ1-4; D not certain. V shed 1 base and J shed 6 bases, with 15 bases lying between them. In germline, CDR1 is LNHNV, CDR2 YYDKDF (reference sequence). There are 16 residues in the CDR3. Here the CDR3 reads CATSRGPSERYEKLFF. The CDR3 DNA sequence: TGTGCCACCAGCAGAGGTCCTTCAGAAAGATATGAAAAACTGTTTTTT.

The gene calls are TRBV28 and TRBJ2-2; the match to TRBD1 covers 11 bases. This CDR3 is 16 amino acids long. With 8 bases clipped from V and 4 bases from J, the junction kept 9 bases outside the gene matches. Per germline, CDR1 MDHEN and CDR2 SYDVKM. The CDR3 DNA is TGTGCCAGCGGGACAGGGGGTTCGAAGGTCACCGGGGAGCTGTTTTTT. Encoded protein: CASGTGGSKVTGELFF.

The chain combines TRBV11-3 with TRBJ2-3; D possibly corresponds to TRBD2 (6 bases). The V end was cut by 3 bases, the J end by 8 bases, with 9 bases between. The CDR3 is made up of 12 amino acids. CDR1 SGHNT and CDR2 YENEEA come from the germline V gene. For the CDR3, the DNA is TGTGCCAGCAGCTTGTCCGGGGGTACGCAGTATTTT. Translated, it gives CASSLSGGTQYF.